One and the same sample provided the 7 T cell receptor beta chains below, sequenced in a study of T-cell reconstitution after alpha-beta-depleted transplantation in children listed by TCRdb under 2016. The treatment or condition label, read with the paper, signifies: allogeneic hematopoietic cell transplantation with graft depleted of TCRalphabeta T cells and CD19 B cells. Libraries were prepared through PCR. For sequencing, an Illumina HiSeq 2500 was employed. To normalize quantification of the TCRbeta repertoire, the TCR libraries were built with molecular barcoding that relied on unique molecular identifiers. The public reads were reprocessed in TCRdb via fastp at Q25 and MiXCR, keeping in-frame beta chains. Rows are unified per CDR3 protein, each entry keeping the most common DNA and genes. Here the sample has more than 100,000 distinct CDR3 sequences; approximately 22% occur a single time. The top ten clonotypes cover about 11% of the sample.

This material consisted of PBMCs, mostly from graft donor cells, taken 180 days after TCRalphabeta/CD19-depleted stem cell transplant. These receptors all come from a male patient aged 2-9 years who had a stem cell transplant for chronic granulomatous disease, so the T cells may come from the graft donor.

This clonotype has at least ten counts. DNA for the CDR3: TGTGCCAGCAGTTACTGGGGAAATGGTAAGGATGAGCAGTTCTTC. Translated: CASSYWGNGKDEQFF. V usage is TRBV6-2 or TRBV6-3 and J usage is TRBJ2-1; D gene ambiguous. Trimming left V 1 base short and J 8 bases short, with 15 bases between. Germline lookup yields CDR1 MNHEY and CDR2 SVGEGT. The CDR3 totals 15 residues.

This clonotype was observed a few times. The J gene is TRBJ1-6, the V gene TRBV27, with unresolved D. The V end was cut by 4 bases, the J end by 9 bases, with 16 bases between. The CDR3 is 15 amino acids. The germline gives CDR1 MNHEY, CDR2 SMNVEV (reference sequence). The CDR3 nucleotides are TGTGCCAGCAGTTCCTTCCTCATATCGGGTTCACCCCTCCACTTT. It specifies CASSSFLISGSPLHF.

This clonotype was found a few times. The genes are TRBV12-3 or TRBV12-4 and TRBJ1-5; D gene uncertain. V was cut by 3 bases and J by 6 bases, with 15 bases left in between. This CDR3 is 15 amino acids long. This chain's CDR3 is CASSFQQPGSQPQHF. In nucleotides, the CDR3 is TGTGCCAGCAGTTTCCAGCAGCCGGGGAGTCAGCCCCAGCATTTT.

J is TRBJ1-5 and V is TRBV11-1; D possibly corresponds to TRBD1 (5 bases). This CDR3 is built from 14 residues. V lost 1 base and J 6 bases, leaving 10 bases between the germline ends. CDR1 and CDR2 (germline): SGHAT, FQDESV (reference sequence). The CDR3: CASSLVGGGQPQHF. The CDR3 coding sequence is TGTGCCAGCAGCTTAGTGGGGGGTGGTCAGCCCCAGCATTTT.

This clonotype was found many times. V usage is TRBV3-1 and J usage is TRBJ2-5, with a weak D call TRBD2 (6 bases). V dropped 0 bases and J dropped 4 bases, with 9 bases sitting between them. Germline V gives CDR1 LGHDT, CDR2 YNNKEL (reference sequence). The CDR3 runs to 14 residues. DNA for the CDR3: TGTGCCAGCAGCCAAGACCGGGGGAGAGAGACCCAGTACTTC. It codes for CASSQDRGRETQYF.

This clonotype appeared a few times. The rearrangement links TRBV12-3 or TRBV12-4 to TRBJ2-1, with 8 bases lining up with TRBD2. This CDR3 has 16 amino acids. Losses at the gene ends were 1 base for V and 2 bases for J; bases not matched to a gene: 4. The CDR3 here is CASSLGGRRAYNEQFF. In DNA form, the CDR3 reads TGTGCCAGCAGTTTAGGCGGGAGGCGTGCCTACAATGAGCAGTTCTTC.

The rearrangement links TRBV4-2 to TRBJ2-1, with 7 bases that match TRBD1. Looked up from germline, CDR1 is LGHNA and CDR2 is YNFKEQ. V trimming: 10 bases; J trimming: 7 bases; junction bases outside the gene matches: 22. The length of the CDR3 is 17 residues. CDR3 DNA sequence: TGTGCCATGGGCCCCGGTCCTGGAAGGACAGGTACAAATGAGCAGTTCTTC. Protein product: CAMGPGPGRTGTNEQFF.